This T cell receptor beta chain was observed in a study of identical twins. TCRdb re-analysed the 5' RACE reads in MiXCR, keeping a single row per CDR3 protein. The profile shows approximately 680,000 distinct CDR3 sequences, about 7.6% of them singletons. The germline V gene has CDR1 SGHAT and CDR2 FQNNGV. The V gene lost 1 base and the J gene lost 4 bases, with 13 bases spanning the gap. This CDR3 region has 15 residues. The data were also submitted as part of a second study, on yellow fever vaccine responses in identical twins.

This chain joins TRBV11-2 and TRBJ2-5, with D perhaps TRBD1 (7 bases). The sequence was collected from a woman under 30 in good health. The sample was PBMCs. The CDR3 protein is CASSLGDRDLETQYF. The CDR3 DNA reads as TGTGCCAGCAGCTTAGGCGACAGGGACTTAGAGACCCAGTACTTC.